The clone carrying this T cell receptor beta chain showed up many times. What it binds is not known. This sample is part of a study of spatial heterogeneity in lung cancer. About the study: Raw sequencing reads included, on average, more than 8.5 appearances of each unique TCR and UMI combination.

Study findings and constraints: The appearance of ubiquitous expanded tumor TCRs in blood was greater at resection than follow-up.

TCRdb passed the 5' RACE reads through MiXCR, listing each CDR3 protein once. The sample has roughly 70,000 distinct CDR3 sequences, roughly 14% seen once. Germline CDR1 and CDR2: SNHLY and FYNNEI. The CDR3 consists of 13 residues. Between the trimmed V and J ends, which lost 8 bases and 10 bases, there was a span of 15 bases. Time point reported: sample taken at primary tumor resection. No cells were sorted before sequencing. The whole RNA sequenced was extracted from tumor, nontumor lung or frozen PBMC. The V and J genes are TRBV2 and TRBJ1-6; weak D call: TRBD1 (6 bases). The receptor was derived from a male donor with early-stage non-small cell lung cancer. The source was PBMCs, collected at surgery. The CDR3 sequence is CASPGYGGSPLHF. CDR3 in DNA: TGTGCCAGCCCCGGGTACGGGGGCTCACCCCTCCACTTT.